What follows are 23 T cell receptor beta chains derived from one specimen sequenced in a study of post-analysis software for immune sequencing data. Study-level points and caveats: In patients, TRBV5-6, TRBV5-1 and TRBV20-1 belonged to 4 or 5 TRBV segments found more frequently than in controls.

No antigen has been identified for these receptors. Researchers reported that TCR beta cDNA libraries carried unique molecular identifiers. In TCRdb, the PCR reads were re-called with MiXCR into one record per CDR3 protein. Found here are hundreds of thousands of distinct CDR3 sequences, less than 35% of them singletons; the top ten hold approximately 0.55%. Sequenced input: blood. Receptors were obtained from a girl aged 5 to 17 with multiple sclerosis.

The V call is TRBV29-1, the J call TRBJ2-1; TRBD1 is a possible D gene (7 bases). Germline assignment: CDR1 SQVTM and CDR2 ANQGSEA. V was cut by 4 bases and J by 6 bases, with 13 bases left in between. CDR3 size: 13 residues. CDR3 nucleotides: TGCAGCGTTGGCGGGGACAGTGGCAATGAGCAGTTCTTC. Translation: CSVGGDSGNEQFF.

This clonotype was seen only a few times. This chain's CDR3 is CASSKGRGYTF. For the CDR3, the DNA is TGTGCCAGCAGTAAAGGGCGCGGCTACACCTTC. The chain joins TRBV9 to TRBJ1-2, with unresolved D. This CDR3 spans 11 amino acids. Germline CDR1 reads SGDLS; CDR2 reads YYNGEE. Between the trimmed V and J ends, which lost 5 bases and 8 bases, there was a span of 10 bases.

This clonotype was seen only a few times. Here the CDR3 reads CATSRYRLGQPQHF. CDR3 nucleotide sequence: TGTGCCACCAGCAGATATCGACTTGGACAGCCCCAGCATTTT. The gene calls are TRBV15 and TRBJ1-5; D gene uncertain. The CDR3 length is 14 residues. Trimming removed 2 bases at V and 7 bases at J, with 12 bases between. Germline CDR1 reads LNHNV; CDR2 reads YYDKDF (reference sequence).

The chain employs TRBV7-2 and TRBJ2-5; D possibly uses TRBD1 or TRBD2 (5 bases each). Trimming removed 1 base at V and 1 base at J, with 13 bases between. CDR3 length equals 16 residues. Looked up from germline, CDR1 is SGHTA and CDR2 is FQGNSA. The CDR3 sequence: CASSLGSMGVQETQYF. The CDR3 DNA reads as TGTGCCAGCAGCTTAGGGTCTATGGGGGTCCAAGAGACCCAGTACTTC.

The chain is built from TRBV12-5 and TRBJ2-7; perhaps TRBD2 as D (5 bases). V dropped 2 bases and J dropped 5 bases, with 19 bases sitting between them. The CDR3 has 16 residues. CDR1 is LGHNT and CDR2 is FRNRAP in the germline V gene. The chain's CDR3 is CASGLRAGPESDEQYF. The CDR3 region has the DNA TGTGCTAGTGGTTTGCGGGCGGGCCCCGAGTCGGACGAGCAGTACTTC.

V and J are TRBV20-1 and TRBJ2-1; 8 positions match TRBD2. V shed 6 bases and J 6 bases; nucleotides not matched to a gene: 7. Per the germline V gene, CDR1 is DFQATT and CDR2 is SNEGSKA (reference sequence). This CDR3 contains 13 residues. CDR3 sequence (DNA): TGCAGTGCCTCGACTAGCGCCTTCAATGAGCAGTTCTTC. Protein sequence: CSASTSAFNEQFF.

This clonotype showed up many times. The genes are TRBV4-3 and TRBJ2-7; D is undetermined. This CDR3 spans 14 amino acids. The germline V gene encodes CDR1 LGHNA and CDR2 YSLEER. V was cut by 0 bases and J by 0 bases, with 6 bases left in between. Written as DNA, the CDR3 is TGCGCCAGCAGCCAAGACTCAACCTCCTACGAGCAGTACTTC. It codes for CASSQDSTSYEQYF.

This clonotype was observed a few times. The chain is built from TRBV4-1 and TRBJ2-1; D not resolved. This CDR3 comprises 11 residues. V was cut by 3 bases and J by 9 bases, with 6 bases left in between. Germline lookup yields CDR1 MGHRA and CDR2 YSYEKL. The CDR3 nucleotides read TGCGCCAGCAGCCACAGAAGTGAGCAGTTCTTC. Translated, it gives CASSHRSEQFF.

A note on this clonotype: A clone one base away is much larger, so this may be a read error. The chain couples TRBV4-3 to TRBJ2-7; no firm D call. The CDR3 is made up of 13 amino acids. V lost 7 bases and J 0 bases, leaving 10 bases between the germline ends. The germline V gene encodes CDR1 LGHNA and CDR2 YSLEER. The chain's CDR3 is CASNQLASYEQYF. CDR3 DNA sequence: TGCGCCAGCAACCAGTTAGCCTCCTACGAGCAGTACTTC.

This chain uses TRBV12-3 or TRBV12-4 with TRBJ2-3; 14 nucleotides line up with TRBD2. V was pared by 3 bases and J by 1 base, with 3 bases of the junction left unmatched. The CDR3 spans 17 residues. The CDR3 sequence is CASSLTSGRAGTDTQYF. The CDR3 DNA is TGTGCCAGCAGTTTGACTAGCGGGAGGGCCGGCACAGATACGCAGTATTTT.

The J gene is TRBJ2-3, the V gene TRBV11-2; 12 bases align to TRBD2. The CDR3 sequence is 18 residues long. Germline CDR1 is SGHAT and CDR2 is FQNNGV. Unmatched junction bases numbered 12, after V lost 4 bases and J lost 4 bases. CDR3 DNA sequence: TGTGCCAGCAGCTCTCCCATCGCTCTAGCGGGGGGGGCAGATACGCAGTATTTT. This translates into CASSSPIALAGGADTQYF.

This clonotype turned up a few times. The V and J genes are TRBV7-2 and TRBJ1-1; D ambiguous. Looked up from germline, CDR1 is SGHTA and CDR2 is FQGNSA. The V gene lost 1 base and the J gene lost 3 bases, with 12 bases spanning the gap. CDR3 length equals 15 residues. This chain's CDR3 is CASSLVGRTYTEAFF. The CDR3 coding sequence is TGTGCCAGCAGCTTAGTAGGCAGAACATACACTGAAGCTTTCTTT.

The chain has TRBV7-2 and TRBJ2-3; 9 nucleotides line up with TRBD1. Germline values: CDR1 SGHTA, CDR2 FQGNSA. J lost 4 bases, V lost 6 bases, and 8 bases had no gene match. The CDR3 runs to 15 residues. CDR3 coding DNA: TGTGCCAGCAGACTTACAGGGGGCGCGCCAGATACGCAGTATTTT. This translates into CASRLTGGAPDTQYF.

This clonotype appeared a few times. The chain has TRBV5-1 and TRBJ1-2, with D maybe TRBD1 (5 bases). V was trimmed by 0 bases and J by 4 bases, leaving 13 bases between them. Germline-derived CDR1 and CDR2 are SGHRS and YFSETQ. The CDR3 runs to 15 residues. The CDR3 coding sequence is TGCGCCAGCAGCTTGGGACAGCGTAAGGGCTATGGCTACACCTTC. Amino acids: CASSLGQRKGYGYTF.

The chain joins TRBV7-9 to TRBJ2-5; 10 nucleotides line up with TRBD2. The ends lost 7 bases at V and 1 base at J; junction bases unmatched: 6. This CDR3 has 15 amino acids. Germline assignment: CDR1 SEHNR and CDR2 FQNEAQ (reference sequence). CDR3 region: CASMTRTSGQETQYF. CDR3 DNA sequence: TGTGCCAGCATGACACGGACTAGCGGCCAAGAGACCCAGTACTTC. Based on the CDR3 plus reference TRBV7-9 and TRBJ2-5, the full variable domain is DTGVSQNPRHKITKRGQNVTFRCDPISEHNRLYWYRQTLGQGPEFLTYFQNEAQLEKSRLLSDRFSAERPKGSFSTLEIQRTEQGDSAMYLCASMTRTSGQETQYFGPGTRLLVL.

This clonotype was observed a single time. V is TRBV9 and J is TRBJ1-1, with D uncertain. The CDR3 loop spans 13 amino acids. With 0 bases removed from V and 6 bases from J, the gap between germline ends came to 9 bases. The germline gives CDR1 SGDLS, CDR2 YYNGEE. CDR3: CASSVGEFAEAFF. The CDR3 nucleotides read TGTGCCAGCAGCGTAGGGGAATTCGCTGAAGCTTTCTTT. Combining the CDR3 with reference TRBV9 and TRBJ1-1 gives the whole variable domain DSGVTQTPKHLITATGQRVTLRCSPRSGDLSVYWYQQSLDQGLQFLIQYYNGEERAKGNILERFSAQQFPDLHSELNLSSLELGDSALYFCASSVGEFAEAFFGQGTRLTVV.

The table lists this clonotype with a few counts. This sequence joins TRBV20-1 and TRBJ2-5, with unresolved D. Trimming left V 3 bases short and J 2 bases short, with 10 bases between. The germline gives CDR1 DFQATT, CDR2 SNEGSKA (reference sequence). The CDR3 covers 13 residues. Here the CDR3 reads CSARSRWQETQYF. The CDR3, as DNA: TGCAGTGCTAGGTCCCGTTGGCAAGAGACCCAGTACTTC.

The chain uses TRBV29-1 and TRBJ2-6; D is ambiguous. The V end was cut by 0 bases, the J end by 1 base, with 7 bases between. CDR3 length: 15 amino acids. Germline CDR1 and CDR2: SQVTM and ANQGSEA. The CDR3 region is CSVEDWLSGANVLTF. The CDR3, as DNA: TGCAGCGTTGAAGACTGGCTTTCTGGGGCCAACGTCCTGACTTTC.

This chain uses TRBV4-3 with TRBJ2-7, with TRBD1 matching over 7 bases. The ends lost 3 bases at V and 7 bases at J; junction bases unmatched: 12. Germline V gives CDR1 LGHNA, CDR2 YSLEER. The CDR3 spans 15 residues. The CDR3 coding sequence is TGCGCCAGCAGCCAGGAGACAGGGCCCTTGGGGGAGCAGTACTTC. This sequence encodes CASSQETGPLGEQYF.

About this clonotype itself: A junction boundary mismatches the germline segment, possibly from a read error. The chain links TRBV7-6 to TRBJ2-3; 9 bases fit TRBD2. This CDR3 has 17 residues. Looked up from germline, CDR1 is SGHVS and CDR2 is FNYEAQ. The chain's CDR3 is CVSSFAGSGGATDTQYF. In nucleotides, the CDR3 is TGTGTCAGCAGCTTTGCGGGTAGCGGGGGAGCCACAGATACGCAGTATTTT.

The genes are TRBV5-1 and TRBJ2-1; D unresolved. The CDR3 spans 13 residues. Trimming took 4 bases from V and 6 from J, leaving 11 bases between them. Germline assignment: CDR1 SGHRS and CDR2 YFSETQ. DNA of the CDR3: TGCGCCAGCAGCCCTGGCGACGGCAATGAGCAGTTCTTC. Translated: CASSPGDGNEQFF. Looking up the rest from reference TRBV5-1 and TRBJ2-1 gives the full variable domain: KAGVTQTPRYLIKTRGQQVTLSCSPISGHRSVSWYQQTPGQGLQFLFEYFSETQRNKGNFPGRFSGRQFSNSRSEMNVSTLELGDSALYLCASSPGDGNEQFFGPGTRLTVL.

Only a few counts were recorded for this clonotype. V and J are TRBV10-3 and TRBJ1-1, with D uncertain. Germline V lookup: CDR1 ENHRY, CDR2 SYGVKD. V lost 5 bases, J lost 1 base, and 5 bases lay in between. CDR3 length: 12 residues. The CDR3 coding sequence is TGTGCCATCAGTTCCGGGAACACTGAAGCTTTCTTT. Its translation is CAISSGNTEAFF.

This clonotype was seen many times. The chain joins TRBV28 to TRBJ2-5; maybe TRBD1 (6 bases). The V gene's germline CDR1 is MDHEN and CDR2 SYDVKM. Trimming stripped 4 bases from V and 3 bases from J, with 6 bases between. The CDR3 consists of 12 residues. As DNA, the CDR3 is TGTGCCAGCAGTTCAGGGGAAGAGACCCAGTACTTC. The encoded protein is CASSSGEETQYF.